This T cell receptor beta chain was observed in a study of cytomegalovirus exposure and HLA in healthy donors (dated by TCRdb to 2015 to 2018). Some background on the complete study: An earlier analysis of some 500 of the donors reported 250 to 350 Gb of sequence data and about 100 million unique TCR beta sequences from about 179 million T cells. Approximately 310 gigabases of sequencing data and 70 million to 100 million unique TCR sequences made up an early release that covered some 640 HLA-typed donors. The genetic ancestry cluster associated with self-reported Caucasian donors included roughly 84% of the roughly 380 genotyped donors. The aim of the study was to test whether cataloging public T cell receptors could identify signatures of past pathogen exposure. The study profiled the T cell repertoires of some 610 subjects by immunosequencing and related them to cytomegalovirus serostatus. In addition to the first cohort of several hundred subjects, a separate validation cohort of 130 or so different subjects was used. High-throughput TCR immunosequencing, statistical association of individual TCRs with disease status, and machine learning were combined to predict cytomegalovirus infection status. A later analysis re-analyzed previously published TCR beta repertoires from hundreds of donors and added high-resolution HLA genotyping to study TCR occurrence patterns. Rather than drawing on any new phenotypic data, the later analysis identified candidate immune exposures from TCR beta sequences and the way those sequences occurred across donors. To decide whether each TCR beta V gene segment behaved as functional or pseudogenic, an earlier analysis of 587 of the donors relied on high-throughput TCR beta sequencing. Donor age, sex, ethnicity and CMV serostatus were collected together with the repertoire data. A later genetic analysis took genome-wide SNP genotypes for 398 of the 666 donors and used that subset as a discovery cohort. Every repertoire in the discovery cohort had been generated on one and the same sequencing platform. Both class I and class II loci were covered by HLA typing, at four-digit resolution. Typing coverage differed by locus: A, B, C, DRB1 and DQB1 were typed in roughly 620-630 donors, DQA1 in 500 to 550, DPA1 in approximately 610, and DPB1 in about 450. Several DR-DQ haplotypes were handled as single units for association and clustering because linkage in the cohort was strong. Among 398 genotyped donors of the cohort, an average of roughly 240,000 unique TCR beta nucleotide sequences were sequenced per donor, around a sixth of them non-productive.

The cohort was made up of about 670 healthy bone marrow donors. At the time of sampling, all cohort members were nominally healthy, though unrecorded immune exposures were likely present. The donor was CMV seropositive and belonged to the group of 250 to 300 seropositive cohort members. A peripheral blood sample was collected from each donor, and TCR beta sequencing was performed on peripheral blood mononuclear cells. Genomic DNA extraction from the blood cell samples was performed with the Qiagen DNeasy Blood Extraction Kit. General conclusions and limits of the study: In this cohort, only TCR beta chains were sequenced, and detectable features were limited by the absence of alpha or paired-chain data. A further reported finding was that TCR beta sequences accurately predicted the HLA-A and HLA-B alleles for most subjects in the first cohort. A later analysis found that TCR association rates varied across HLA loci, with DRB1 alleles showing the most associated TCRs and HLA-C alleles the fewest. A later analysis found that HLA-associated TCR beta chains were more clonally expanded and had lower generation probabilities than equally common non-associated chains. In a later analysis, 16,951 TCR beta sequences were associated with specific HLA alleles at a false discovery rate of 0.05. Broadly in line with IMGT annotations, most TCR beta V segments showed up in productive rearrangements about 87% or about 30% of the time in an earlier analysis of approximately 600 of the donors. Because counts were too low, seventeen rarely observed V segments, including chromosome 9 orphons, were excluded from the earlier analysis of several hundred of the donors. In vitro tests confirmed that a few of the cytomegalovirus-associated TCR beta chains recognize cytomegalovirus antigens. The authors suggested that the approach could potentially be extended to other disease states and immunological phenotypes. Some IMGT-functional V segments, including TRBV6-2 and TRBV6-3, could not be told apart with the 87-base-pair reads, so those segments were excluded. Because HLA typing was missing for some donors at each locus, association tests included only the typed subset. The study gave a list of 150 to 200 TCR beta chains associated with cytomegalovirus. The presence/absence analyses assumed that sequencing depth was roughly uniform across donors, and that assumption may not be true. According to a later analysis, most CMV-associated TCR beta chains appeared to be HLA-restricted, and the HLA associations seemed to be driven largely by CMV exposure. A later analysis reported that several top co-occurrence clusters appeared linked to parvovirus B19, influenza, CMV and Epstein-Barr virus. A group of highly shared sequence variants was considered likely to be a technical artifact of the sequencing pipeline. An association between a missense DCLRE1C variant and V-gene and J-gene trimming of TCR beta chains was found in a later genetic analysis and replicated in an independent cohort. Most TCR sequences were observed very rarely across donors, whereas some public TCRs were present in many individuals. In both the original and validation cohorts, the classifier was reported to diagnose cytomegalovirus status with high specificity and sensitivity. In a later genetic analysis, fewer N-insertions in productive TCRs were reported among donors in an Asian-associated ancestry cluster than the roughly 670-donor mean. Strong co-occurrence of HLA alleles, especially DR and DQ, made assigning TCR associations to individual alleles difficult. Immune exposure information for the cohort was limited to CMV serostatus. Linkage disequilibrium might explain the correlated functional status among segregating V segments, but an unknown experimental factor could not be excluded.

Per the germline V gene, SQVTM is the CDR1 and ANQGSEA is the CDR2. Inclusive of the bounding cysteine and phenylalanine, the CDR3 is 12 residues long. Only CDR3 DNA is held: 36 bases, read in frame from base 1. The junction shows trimming of 4 bases on V and 2 bases on J, plus 8 bases between the germline ends. On this clone itself: Its specific antigen is unknown. The sample holds no much larger clone one base away, and base qualities are not on file.

The method was the immunoSEQ multiplex PCR assay. For the multiplex PCR, a mixture combining 60 forward primers for TCR Vbeta segments and 13 reverse primers for TCR Jbeta segments was used. Amplification of the CDR3 region of rearranged TCR beta genes was performed with a multiplex PCR assay on genomic DNA. Amplified TCR beta libraries were sequenced as 87-base-pair reads on the Illumina HiSeq System. The study's own analysis went as follows. In a later analysis, some 80 million unique TCR beta chains were counted across the 500 to 850 repertoires, and about 10 million of these chains were shared by at least two donors. Raw reads were error-corrected and collapsed into unique sequences with a nearest-neighbor algorithm that merged closely related sequences to remove PCR and sequencing errors. CDR3 sequences were aligned to IMGT reference sequences to assign V, D and J gene segments. For a sequence to be retained, a match of at least six nucleotides was required to both a V gene segment and a J gene segment. Rearrangements were classified as productive when the CDR3 lacked stop codons and remained in frame with V and J, and all other rearrangements were classified as non-productive. CDR3 was defined by IMGT convention, running from the second conserved V-encoded cysteine to the conserved J-encoded phenylalanine. Sequences without an unambiguous match to a single V gene segment were excluded from the earlier analysis of approximately 600 of the donors. An earlier analysis of just under 600 of the donors called V segments functional above 56.7% productive rearrangements and segregating when the between-donor standard deviation exceeded 5%. A statistical classification framework was developed to diagnose cytomegalovirus status using the catalog of TCR beta chain sequences. A later analysis assigned V and J genes by comparing TCR nucleotide sequences with IMGT/GENE-DB human TR gene sequences. In a later analysis, CDR3 sequences and most-parsimonious VDJ recombination scenarios were assigned using the TCRdist pipeline. In a later analysis, each TCR beta chain was defined by its CDR3 amino acid sequence together with its V-gene family, and reads lacking a unique V-gene family were excluded. To address suspected cross-contamination and a sequencing artifact, a later analysis removed approximately 590 highly shared, low-generation-probability nucleotide sequences. A later analysis calculated a clonal expansion index for each public chain from normalized within-repertoire ranks of inferred template counts. A later analysis computed generation probabilities with a VDJ recombination model fitted to out-of-frame rearrangements, and checked the results against IGoR. In a later analysis, hypergeometric tests were used to score TCR-TCR, TCR-HLA and TCR-CMV co-occurrence, with a repertoire-size bias correction applied to TCR pairs. In a later analysis, false discovery rates were estimated by permuting HLA or CMV assignments 20 times. In a later analysis, co-occurring TCRs were grouped using DBSCAN, and TCRdist sequence similarity was added for clustering within HLA-allele-positive subsets. Repertoires with fewer than 30,000 or more than 120,000 public chains, plus five repertoires with anomalous nucleotide sharing, were excluded from co-occurrence clustering. Entries here come from immuneACCESS through TCRdb and include only in-frame sequences with V and J called. Some clones fail to appear in such tables; in the studies checked, an unresolved V gene covers under half of the shortfall, and the cause of the remainder is unknown. That table supplies the V and J calls and clone size; D and trimming were determined from the DNA. In this sample the table shows fewer than 85,000 clones, about two thirds of which occur a single time. The leading ten clones occupy 12% of the sample.

The sequenced sample consisted of PBMCs. This TCR was sampled from a woman between 40 and 50 years old in good health and CMV-seropositive. The chain couples TRBV29-1 to TRBJ1-2, with a tentative D gene TRBD1 over 5 matching bases. The CDR3 region reads CSVGRQNYGYTF. The DNA reads TGCAGCGTTGGGCGACAGAACTATGGCTACACCTTC.